This TCR beta chain was identified in a study of vaccination and CD4 T cells after COVID-19. Study context: SARS-CoV-2 had been detected by nasal swab PCR in convalescent patients; several were mild, one severe. Six males and four females, two of them Hispanic, were enrolled as convalescents. Each enrolled participant received a two-dose regimen of either BNT162b2 or mRNA-1273 vaccine.

Treatment in this sample: approximately 11-day PBMC culture with coronavirus spike peptide pools or control peptides (ViraFEST assay). Points on this clonotype: The antigen remains undetermined.

The germline V gene encodes CDR1 LNHDA and CDR2 SQIVND (reference sequence). V was clipped by 2 bases and J by 5 bases; unmatched bases: 0. CDR3 length: 13 amino acids. Study-level results: Median numbers of SARS-CoV-2-reactive clonotypes increased from approximately 21 to 38 (not a significant change).

An Oncomine TCR Beta short-read assay was used to sequence the DNA from cultured CD4+ T cells. TCRdb called the PCR reads again in MiXCR, with one record for every CDR3 protein. The sample holds around 8,000 distinct CDR3 sequences, about 19% seen once. The input for sequencing was CD4+ T cells from blood, cultured in vitro, taken after SARS-CoV-2 vaccination. The sequence was obtained from a human donor who had recovered from COVID-19. The V and J genes are TRBV19 and TRBJ1-5, with 7 bases fitting TRBD1. The chain's CDR3 is CASSITGDQPQHF. CDR3 in DNA: TGTGCCAGTAGTATAACAGGGGATCAGCCCCAGCATTTT.